The rows below give T cell receptor beta chains drawn from one sample of a study of tumor and adjacent non-tumor tissue in lung cancer. Each CDR3 protein gets one entry after TCRdb re-called the multiplex PCR reads with MiXCR. The sample holds about 110,000 distinct CDR3 sequences, roughly 75% seen once. Specimen: lung tumor tissue. The receptors originated from a woman aged 60-75 years with non-small cell lung cancer. Both conserved end residues are trimmed from each CDR3.

cdr3_aa,j_call,v_call
VSSLESGPNTEAF,TRBJ1-1,TRBV11-2
ASSRQTGGGYEQY,TRBJ2-7,TRBV6-6
VSNLSTGTAEQY,TRBJ2-7,TRBV11-2
ASCSSLSKNIQY,TRBJ2-4,TRBV11-2
ATSDSTGTGIRLGYT,TRBJ1-2,TRBV24-1
ASSPQGGSSGANVLS,TRBJ2-6,TRBV28
SARMNTWELF,TRBJ2-2,TRBV20-1
ASSWDRDGYERH,TRBJ2-7,TRBV11-2
ASSQGPAGRTGELF,TRBJ2-2,TRBV4-3
ASRYGTSGSYGQY,TRBJ2-7,TRBV11-2